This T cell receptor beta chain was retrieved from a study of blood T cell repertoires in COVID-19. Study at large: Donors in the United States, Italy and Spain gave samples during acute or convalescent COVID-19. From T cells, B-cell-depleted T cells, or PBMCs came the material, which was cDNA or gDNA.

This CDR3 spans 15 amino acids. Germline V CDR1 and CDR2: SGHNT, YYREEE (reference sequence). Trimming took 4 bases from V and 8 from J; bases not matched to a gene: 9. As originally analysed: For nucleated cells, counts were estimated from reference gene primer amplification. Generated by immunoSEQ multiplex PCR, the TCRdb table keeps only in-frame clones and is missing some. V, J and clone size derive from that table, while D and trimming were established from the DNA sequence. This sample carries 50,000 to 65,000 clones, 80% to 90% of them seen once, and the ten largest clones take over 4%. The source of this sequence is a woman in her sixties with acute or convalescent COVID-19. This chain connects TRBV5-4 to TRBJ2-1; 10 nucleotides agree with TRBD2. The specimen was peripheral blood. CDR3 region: CASSPPASGSYEQFF. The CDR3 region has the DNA TGTGCCAGCAGCCCGCCTGCTAGCGGGAGCTATGAGCAGTTCTTC.